A selection of T cell receptor beta chains follows, all from one sample in a study of OX40 agonist ivuxolimab in advanced cancers. Sequenced by immunoSEQ multiplex PCR; TCRdb stores in-frame clones only, minus some. The sample carries about 48,000 clones, about 81% recorded once. The specimen comprised CD4+ or CD8+ T cells sorted from blood, sampled in a trial of the OX40 agonist ivuxolimab. All receptors derive from an adult with an advanced solid tumor such as melanoma, head and neck, liver or kidney cancer. Each CDR3 is given with its conserved first and last residue. D genes are given only for firm matches. Clone size is given for some rows only: seen once, a few or many times, or a class if the clone is expanded.

j_call clone_size d_call v_call cdr3_nt cdr3_aa
TRBJ2-7 once TRBD2 TRBV5-1 TGCGCCAGCAGCCGGACTAGCGGGGCCTCCTACGAGCAGTACTTC CASSRTSGASYEQYF
TRBJ1-5 once . TRBV5-1 TGCGCCAGCAGCTTGGAGGCCATCGGGTATAGCAATCAGCCCCAGCATTTT CASSLEAIGYSNQPQHF
TRBJ1-4 few . TRBV4-1 TGCGCCAGCAGCCAAGTTATCCCTTTGAGCAGTAATGAAAAACTGTTTTTT CASSQVIPLSSNEKLFF
TRBJ1-6 . . TRBV6-1 TGTGCCAGCGGCGACAGGATCCTGGCCAATTCACCCCTCCACTTT CASGDRILANSPLHF
TRBJ1-2 . . TRBV4-3 TGCGCCAGCAGCCAAGAGGGGGTCAGGGATGGCTATGGCTACACCTTC CASSQEGVRDGYGYTF
TRBJ2-3 . . TRBV5-1 TGCGCCAGCAGCCCGGAAACTTCCACAGATACGCAGTATTTT CASSPETSTDTQYF
TRBJ2-1 . . TRBV14 TGTGCCAGCAGCCAAGACCGCGTTTTTTCGAGCTCCTACAATGAGCAGTTCTTC CASSQDRVFSSSYNEQFF
TRBJ2-7 . . TRBV5-4 TGTGCCAGCAGCTCCCGGACCTACGAGCAGTACTTC CASSSRTYEQYF
TRBJ2-1 . . TRBV2 TGTGCCAGCAGGGGTGTCTACAATGAGCAGTTCTTC CASRGVYNEQFF
TRBJ1-2 . . TRBV4-2 TGTGCCAGCAGCTTAAGGCAGAACATAGCTAACTATGGCTACACCTTC CASSLRQNIANYGYTF
TRBJ2-5 . . TRBV5-6 TGTGCCAGCAGCGCGGGCCTAGGAGAGACCCAGTACTTC CASSAGLGETQYF
TRBJ1-1 . . TRBV9 TGTGCCAGCAGCGTAGGGGTAGTCACTGAAGCTTTCTTT CASSVGVVTEAFF
TRBJ1-5 once . TRBV2 TGTGCCAGCAGTGATAGGAATCAGCCCCAGCATTTT CASSDRNQPQHF
TRBJ1-6 . . TRBV12-5 TGTGCTAGTGGTTTGGTACGGCGACGGCAGCGGGCCTATAATTCACCCCTCCACTTT CASGLVRRRQRAYNSPLHF
TRBJ1-5 few TRBD1 TRBV19 TGTGCCAGTCAGGGGGTTCCCGATCAGCCCCAGCATTTT CASQGVPDQPQHF
TRBJ1-5 . TRBD1 TRBV19 TGTGCCAGTAGTATGGGGACAGGCCTTAATCAGCCCCAGCATTTT CASSMGTGLNQPQHF
TRBJ1-3 medium-sized . TRBV10-3 TGTGCCACAACATGGAGCTCTGGAAACACCATATATTTT CATTWSSGNTIYF
TRBJ2-2 . . TRBV5-6 TGTGCCAGCAGCCCCAGTACCGGGGAGCTGTTTTTT CASSPSTGELFF
TRBJ1-5 . TRBD1 TRBV19 TGTGCCACCATGGGACAGGGGGACGGTCAGCCCCAGCATTTT CATMGQGDGQPQHF
TRBJ2-6 . TRBD1 TRBV30 TGTGCCTGGGGGGACAGACACATGTCTGGGGCCAACGTCCTGACTTTC CAWGDRHMSGANVLTF
TRBJ2-3 few . TRBV7-8 TGTGCCAGCAGCTTAGCCGTCACAGATACGCAGTATTTT CASSLAVTDTQYF
TRBJ2-1 few TRBD2 TRBV2 TGTGCCAGCAGAGGGACTAGCGTAGCAGAGCAGTTCTTC CASRGTSVAEQFF
TRBJ2-5 . . TRBV18 TGTGCCAGCTCACCGGGCACAGGAGGGGAGACCCAGTACTTC CASSPGTGGETQYF
TRBJ1-4 . . TRBV19 TGTGCCAGTAGTTCCCCCTTAGTCCGGGAAAAACTGTTTTTT CASSSPLVREKLFF
TRBJ1-1 . TRBD1 TRBV11-3 TGTGCCAGCAGCTTAGGGGGACAGTTTGAAGCTTTCTTT CASSLGGQFEAFF
TRBJ2-1 . . TRBV7-9 TGTGCCAGCAGCTCCCCCCTCCAGGAATACAATGAGCAGTTCTTC CASSSPLQEYNEQFF
TRBJ2-3 . . TRBV30 TGTGCCTGGAGTGATACTTTTTTAGGGGACCCAGTCTCCAGGACAGATACGCAGTATTTT CAWSDTFLGDPVSRTDTQYF
TRBJ1-1 . . TRBV23-1 TGCGCCAGCAGTCAATTGCGGCGGGGCCCTGAAGCTTTCTTT CASSQLRRGPEAFF
TRBJ2-5 once TRBD2 TRBV6-1 TGTGCCAGCAGTGGCTGGGCGGGAGGGGTGGAGACCCAGTACTTC CASSGWAGGVETQYF
TRBJ1-2 once TRBD1 TRBV18 TGTGCCAGCTCACCACAGGACAGGGGCATTGTAGGCTACACCTTC CASSPQDRGIVGYTF
TRBJ1-2 few . TRBV5-4 TGTGCCAGCAGCTCCAGTTTCAATTATCGATTTACCTTC CASSSSFNYRFTF
TRBJ2-3 . . TRBV6-5 TGTGCCAGCGACGACAGCACAGATACGCAGTATTTT CASDDSTDTQYF
TRBJ2-7 . TRBD1 TRBV4-1 TGCGCCAGCAGCCAGGGGACAGCGAACGAGCAGTACTTC CASSQGTANEQYF
TRBJ2-2 few TRBD2 TRBV7-2 TGTGCCAGCAGCCCCCAACTAGCGGCGAACACCGGGGAGCTGTTTTTT CASSPQLAANTGELFF
TRBJ2-1 once . TRBV12-5 TGTGCCAGTGGTTTGGTTCTAAGCCGGGACGGACAATTCTTTTCCTACAATGAGCAGTTCTTC CASGLVLSRDGQFFSYNEQFF
TRBJ2-7 . . TRBV12-5 TGTGCTAGTGGTTTGACAGGGACCAACGAGCAGTACTTC CASGLTGTNEQYF
TRBJ1-4 . TRBD1 TRBV29-1 TGCAGCGTTGAAGATACGGGACAGGCCGTGGGTAGACTGTTTTTT CSVEDTGQAVGRLFF
TRBJ1-1 . . TRBV28 TGTGCCAGCAGTACTGGGATCATGAACACTGAAGCTTTCTTT CASSTGIMNTEAFF
TRBJ1-6 . . TRBV19 TGTGCCAGTACCGCGCCTCAATTCAATTCACCCCTCCACTTT CASTAPQFNSPLHF
TRBJ2-3 once TRBD2 TRBV11-2 TGTGCCAGCAGCCAAGAATTAGCGGGAGGCCTCACAGATACGCAGTATTTT CASSQELAGGLTDTQYF
TRBJ1-2 once . TRBV29-1 TGCAGCGTTGACACCGGGTTTAACTATGGCTACACCTTC CSVDTGFNYGYTF
TRBJ2-5 . . TRBV30 TGTGCCTGGAGTGTATGGACAGCCGATAGCGGGCCCCAAGAGACCCAGTACTTC CAWSVWTADSGPQETQYF
TRBJ2-7 . TRBD1 TRBV5-1 TGCGCCAGCAGCTTGTTTCCCGGACAGGGAGCCTACGAGCAGTACTTC CASSLFPGQGAYEQYF
TRBJ2-3 few . TRBV6-1 TGTGCCAGCAGTGACGCGGCAGTTGTAACGCAGTATTTT CASSDAAVVTQYF
TRBJ2-1 . TRBD2 TRBV7-9 TGTGCCAGCAGCTTAGCGCTAGCGGGGGAATATGAGCAGTTCTTC CASSLALAGEYEQFF
TRBJ1-4 . TRBD1 TRBV5-1 TGCGCCAGCAACCCGACAGGGGCAACTAATGAAAAACTGTTTTTT CASNPTGATNEKLFF
TRBJ2-7 . . TRBV19 TGTGCCAGTAGTATAGATAGTAGAAGGGGAGTCTCCTACGAGCAGTACTTC CASSIDSRRGVSYEQYF
TRBJ1-2 few . TRBV11-2 TGTGCCAGCAGCTTAGCCCCGGCCGGCTATGGCTACACCTTC CASSLAPAGYGYTF
TRBJ1-1 . . TRBV5-5 TGTGCCAGCAGCTTGGATCGTCCAACGAACACTGAAGCTTTCTTT CASSLDRPTNTEAFF
TRBJ1-2 . TRBD1 TRBV27 TGTGCCAGCAGTTTGGGCGGGACAGCCTTCTATGGCTACACCTTC CASSLGGTAFYGYTF
TRBJ1-1 . . TRBV30 TGTGCCTGGAGCTACCCCCCCCATGGCGACACTGAAGCTTTCTTT CAWSYPPHGDTEAFF
TRBJ2-2 . . TRBV25-1 TGTGCCAGCGTTCAGGACAGCCAGACCGGGGAGCTGTTTTTT CASVQDSQTGELFF
TRBJ1-6 . . TRBV6-4 TGTGCCAGCAGTGGACAGCCTGATTCACCCCTCCACTTT CASSGQPDSPLHF
TRBJ1-5 . . TRBV7-2 TGTGCCAGCAGCTTAGTAAATCAGCCCCAGCATTTT CASSLVNQPQHF
TRBJ1-6 few . TRBV2 TGTGCCAGCACCCAGGACTCAACCCTCCACTTT CASTQDSTLHF
TRBJ2-5 . . TRBV9 TGTGCCAGCAGCGGGGCAGGGGCGGAGACCCAGTACTTC CASSGAGAETQYF
TRBJ1-3 . . TRBV18 TGTGCCAGCTCACCAGGGTTCACAGGGAAGGCTGGAAACACCATATATTTT CASSPGFTGKAGNTIYF
TRBJ1-6 . . TRBV11-2 TGTGCCAGCGGCACCGGGACAATCGGTTCACCCCTCCACTTT CASGTGTIGSPLHF
TRBJ2-7 . . TRBV7-2 TGTGCCAGCAGCTTAGCGGAGTCCTACCAACACAACGAGCAGTACTTC CASSLAESYQHNEQYF
TRBJ1-1 . . TRBV5-6 TGTGCCAGCACTTGGGGGGACCCGAACACTGAAGCTTTCTTT CASTWGDPNTEAFF